This TCR beta chain emerged from a study of blood T cell repertoires in COVID-19 (dated by TCRdb to between 2020 and 2021). Context from the whole study: Samples covering the acute and convalescent phases of COVID-19 were provided by collaborators in the United States, Italy and Spain. The material from the prospective study consisted of cDNA or gDNA derived from T cells, B-cell-depleted T cells, or PBMCs. A freely available public database, intended as a resource for researchers studying the immune response to SARS-CoV-2, is where the repertoires were released. Subjects who had been exposed to COVID-19, were actively infected with it, or had recovered from it provided the deeply sampled blood TCRbeta repertoires that made up the dataset. Samples were obtained from the ongoing ImmuneRACE study (first 160 participants) and from about 1,300 subjects provided by 6 global collaborators. Where HLA class I and class II types were available, the types were taken from metadata supplied by the sample provider, not from assay-based typing. A de-identified subject ID, COVID-19 status, age in years and sex were almost always included in the sample metadata.

TCRbeta CDR3 regions were amplified from genomic DNA using the immunoSEQ Assay, a bias-controlled multiplex PCR. The original pipeline was this. The number of nucleated cells in each sample was estimated from the amplification of reference gene primers within the assay. Sequence reads were collapsed and filtered to measure the absolute abundance of every unique TCRbeta CDR3 rearrangement. Productive Simpson clonality was computed per sample as the square root of Simpson's diversity index over productive rearrangements. In TCRdb, the immuneACCESS table is reduced to in-frame sequences with V and J assigned. These tables do not hold every clone; where another copy was compared, an unresolved V gene accounts for under half, and the others remain unexplained. That table gives V, J and clone size, and the DNA gave D and trimming. The sample table lists a few hundred thousand clones, approximately 85% of them with a count of one. The ten largest clones represent 11% of the sample.

Details on this clone: Its antigen is unknown. Base quality data are lacking; no much larger clone is found one base away.

The collaborating institutions used their own protocols to collect whole blood in K2EDTA tubes. For TCRbeta analysis, collaborators shipped samples in one of three forms: frozen whole blood, isolated PBMCs, or DNA extracted from either of those sample types. Paper-wide results and their limitations: The quantity of clinical and demographic metadata differed by source and by participant and was supplied without curation.

This receptor was obtained from a woman in her 70s with acute or convalescent COVID-19. Sequenced: peripheral blood.

The nucleotide sequence reads as follows: TGCGCCAGCAGCTTGACCTCGACAGAAGCTTTCTTT. This encodes CASSLTSTEAFF. The rearranged segments are TRBV5-1 and TRBJ1-1; the D gene is not confidently resolved. The CDR3 measures 12 amino acids from cysteine to phenylalanine. Only the CDR3 part of the read is kept: 36 bases, read in frame from the first base. CDR1 is given as SGHRS and CDR2 as YFSETQ, both from the germline V gene. Relative to germline, V is 1 base shorter and J is 8 bases shorter, with 9 bases between their ends. The full variable domain, completed from the reference TRBV5-1 and TRBJ1-1 proteins outside the CDR3, reads KAGVTQTPRYLIKTRGQQVTLSCSPISGHRSVSWYQQTPGQGLQFLFEYFSETQRNKGNFPGRFSGRQFSNSRSEMNVSTLELGDSALYLCASSLTSTEAFFGQGTRLTVV.